The T cell receptor beta chain described here comes from a study of beta chain features in type 1 diabetes. General study points: Within the patient group, naive, central memory and Treg TCRB repertoires appeared more similar to each other than within healthy donors.

As for this clone: Antigen unknown.

cDNA synthesis used the whole RNA isolate, giving expressed TCRB sequences. The protocol was immunoSEQ multiplex PCR, while the TCRdb copy is restricted to in-frame clones and leaves out a portion. This table holds 850,000 to 900,000 clones, about a sixth found once. V shed 5 bases, J shed 4 bases, and the junction held 8 bases outside the gene matches. Germline values: CDR1 MDHEN, CDR2 SYDVKM. The CDR3 loop spans 14 amino acids. Specimen: naive CD4+ T cells from blood. This rearrangement joins TRBV28 to TRBJ2-7, with 7 nucleotides matching TRBD2. This TCR was recovered from a woman younger than 35 in good health. CDR3 residues: CASSPAGNTYEQYF. CDR3 in DNA: TGTGCCAGCAGTCCAGCGGGAAATACGTACGAGCAGTACTTC. Supplemented by reference TRBV28 and TRBJ2-7, the full variable domain reads DVKVTQSSRYLVKRTGEKVFLECVQDMDHENMFWYRQDPGLGLRLIYFSYDVKMKEKGDIPEGYSVSREKKERFSLILESASTNQTSMYLCASSPAGNTYEQYFGPGTRLTVT.